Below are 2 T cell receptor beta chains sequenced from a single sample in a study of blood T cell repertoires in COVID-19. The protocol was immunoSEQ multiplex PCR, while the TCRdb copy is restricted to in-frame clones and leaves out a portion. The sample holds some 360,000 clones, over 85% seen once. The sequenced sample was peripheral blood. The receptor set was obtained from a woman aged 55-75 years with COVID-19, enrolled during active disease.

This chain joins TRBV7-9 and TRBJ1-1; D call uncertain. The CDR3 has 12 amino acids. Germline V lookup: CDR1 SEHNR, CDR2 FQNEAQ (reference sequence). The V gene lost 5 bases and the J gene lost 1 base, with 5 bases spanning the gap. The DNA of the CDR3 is TGTGCCAGCAGCCGAGAGAACACTGAAGCTTTCTTT. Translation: CASSRENTEAFF.

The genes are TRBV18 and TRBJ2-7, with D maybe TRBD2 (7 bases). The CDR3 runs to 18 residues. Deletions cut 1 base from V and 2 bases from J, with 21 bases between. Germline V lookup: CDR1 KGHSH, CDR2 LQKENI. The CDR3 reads CASSPRLRGGAGTYEQYF. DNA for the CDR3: TGTGCCAGCTCACCACGACTTAGGGGGGGGGCAGGAACCTACGAGCAGTACTTC.